One and the same sample provided the 3 T cell receptor beta chains below, sequenced in a study of T cell responses to AZD1222 COVID-19 vaccine. The table came from immunoSEQ multiplex PCR; TCRdb's copy has only in-frame clones and leaves some out. This table has roughly 120,000 clones, around 94% appearing once. The specimen was peripheral blood, collected on day 0 of AZD1222 vaccination. Receptors were obtained from an adult in good health.

The J gene is TRBJ2-1, the V gene TRBV9, with 12 bases identical to TRBD2. The CDR3 loop spans 14 amino acids. V lost 4 bases and J lost 8; bases outside the gene matches: 4. Looked up from germline, CDR1 is SGDLS and CDR2 is YYNGEE. The CDR3: CASSPRLAGDEQFF. CDR3 nucleotide sequence: TGTGCCAGCAGCCCAAGACTAGCGGGAGATGAGCAGTTCTTC.

V gene TRBV28 combines with J gene TRBJ1-2; TRBD1 matches at 9 bases. V was pared by 5 bases and J by 7 bases, with 11 bases of the junction left unmatched. Germline V gene data show CDR1 as MDHEN and CDR2 as SYDVKM. The CDR3 runs to 15 residues. The CDR3: CASSADPGQGGGYTF. The CDR3 DNA is TGTGCCAGCAGTGCCGACCCGGGACAGGGAGGTGGCTACACCTTC.

The chain employs TRBV28 and TRBJ2-5; TRBD1 aligns across 11 bases. The CDR3 runs to 15 residues. The germline V gene has CDR1 MDHEN and CDR2 SYDVKM. V was pared by 3 bases and J by 4 bases, with 4 bases of the junction left unmatched. The DNA for the CDR3 is TGTGCCAGCAGTTTGATGGACAGGGGGCTAGAGACCCAGTACTTC. Translation: CASSLMDRGLETQYF. Looking up the rest from reference TRBV28 and TRBJ2-5 gives the full variable domain: DVKVTQSSRYLVKRTGEKVFLECVQDMDHENMFWYRQDPGLGLRLIYFSYDVKMKEKGDIPEGYSVSREKKERFSLILESASTNQTSMYLCASSLMDRGLETQYFGPGTRLLVL.